Listed below are T cell receptor beta chains from one sample, sequenced in a study of cytotoxic CD8 clonotypes in ibrutinib-treated CLL. The table came from immunoSEQ multiplex PCR; TCRdb's copy has only in-frame clones and leaves some out. The data show about 140,000 clones, about 75% seen once. Source: PBMCs, taken after 24 months of ibrutinib treatment. These receptor sequences come from a human donor with chronic lymphocytic leukemia. The CDR3 runs from the conserved cysteine through the conserved F or W. The D gene is left open where the match is weak. A clone size is listed for some rows: how often the clone was seen (once, few, many), or a class if it is expanded.

D | length | J | V | size | DNA | CDR3
TRBD1 | 16 | TRBJ1-2 | TRBV28 | once | TGTGCCAGCACCCCCGGACAGGGCCCCACCGAGGGTGGCTACACCTTC | CASTPGQGPTEGGYTF
NA | 11 | TRBJ2-7 | TRBV27 | few | TGTGCCAGCAGTACAGGCCTCGAGCAGTACTTC | CASSTGLEQYF
NA | 13 | TRBJ2-4 | TRBV5-6 | many | TGTGCCAGCAGCTTGGTGGCCAAAAACATTCAGTACTTC | CASSLVAKNIQYF
TRBD1 | 14 | TRBJ1-2 | TRBV29-1 | NA | TGCAGCGTTGACGCCGGGACAGGGGTCCGTGGCTACACCTTC | CSVDAGTGVRGYTF
TRBD2 | 16 | TRBJ2-2 | TRBV7-3 | NA | TGTGCCAGCAGCCCCACTAGCGGGGGTACCACCGGGGAGCTGTTTTTT | CASSPTSGGTTGELFF
NA | 17 | TRBJ2-5 | TRBV5-1 | many | TGCGCCAGCAGCTTGGCCCCACTAGCTGGGGGACAAGAGACCCAGTACTTC | CASSLAPLAGGQETQYF
NA | 14 | TRBJ2-1 | TRBV7-9 | NA | TGTGCCAGCAGCCTAAGCGGGTGGGGCAATGAGCAGTTCTTC | CASSLSGWGNEQFF
TRBD1 | 13 | TRBJ2-5 | TRBV2 | NA | TGTGCCAGCACCCTGGACAGGAGCGAGACCCAGTACTTC | CASTLDRSETQYF
TRBD1 | 14 | TRBJ1-5 | TRBV18 | NA | TGTGCCAGCTCACGACAGGGGTTCGTTCAGCCCCAGCATTTT | CASSRQGFVQPQHF
NA | 10 | TRBJ2-3 | TRBV30 | NA | TGTGCCTGGCAAGGAGATACGCAGTATTTT | CAWQGDTQYF
NA | 12 | TRBJ1-2 | TRBV6-5 | NA | TGTGCCAGCACGGACATAAACTATGGCTACACCTTC | CASTDINYGYTF
NA | 12 | TRBJ1-1 | TRBV6-6 | NA | TGTGCCAGCATCGGGGGGAACACTGAAGCTTTCTTT | CASIGGNTEAFF
TRBD1 | 14 | TRBJ2-2 | TRBV4-3 | NA | TGCGCCAGCCGGGACAGTCCGAACACCGGGGAGCTGTTTTTT | CASRDSPNTGELFF
NA | 13 | TRBJ2-1 | TRBV10-3 | NA | TGTGCCATCAGTGGTGGGTACGACAATGAGCAGTTCTTC | CAISGGYDNEQFF
NA | 13 | TRBJ2-3 | TRBV7-2 | NA | TGTGCCAGCAGCACCCCGGGGGCAGATACGCAGTATTTT | CASSTPGADTQYF
NA | 13 | TRBJ1-2 | TRBV30 | NA | TGTGCCTGGAGCGTAGCCGGGGGCTATGGCTACACCTTC | CAWSVAGGYGYTF
NA | 13 | TRBJ2-1 | TRBV9 | once | TGTGCCAGCAGCGCCCGGCCCGGCAATGAGCAGTTCTTC | CASSARPGNEQFF
TRBD1 | 17 | TRBJ2-1 | TRBV4-1 | NA | TGCGCCAGCAGCCAAGATCAGGGGACAGGATACTACAATGAGCAGTTCTTC | CASSQDQGTGYYNEQFF
NA | 13 | TRBJ1-5 | TRBV7-2 | once | TGTGCCAGCAGCCCCCACCCGAATCAGCCCCAGCATTTT | CASSPHPNQPQHF
TRBD2 | 15 | TRBJ2-1 | TRBV7-3 | NA | TGTGCCAGCAGCTCGTGGACTAGCCCCTCGAATGAGCAGTTCTTC | CASSSWTSPSNEQFF
NA | 13 | TRBJ2-1 | TRBV11-3 | NA | TGTGCCAGCAAGGGGGGGTCCTACAATGAGCAGTTCTTC | CASKGGSYNEQFF
NA | 12 | TRBJ1-2 | TRBV6-1 | NA | TGTGCCAGCAGTGGACACACCTGGGGCTACACCTTC | CASSGHTWGYTF
NA | 15 | TRBJ1-5 | TRBV4-2 | medium-sized | TGTGCCAGCAGCGAGGGAGGCCTCCTAAATCAGCCCCAGCATTTT | CASSEGGLLNQPQHF
NA | 13 | TRBJ2-3 | TRBV9 | NA | TGTGCCAGCAGCGTCCAGCGGACAGATACGCAGTATTTT | CASSVQRTDTQYF
NA | 16 | TRBJ1-3 | TRBV16 | NA | TGTGCCAGCAGCCAATCCCGGTCAGCCTCTGGAAACACCATATATTTT | CASSQSRSASGNTIYF
NA | 15 | TRBJ2-2 | TRBV7-2 | NA | TGTGCCAGCAGCCCACGGACAGCGAACACCGGGGAGCTGTTTTTT | CASSPRTANTGELFF
TRBD1 | 19 | TRBJ2-1 | TRBV14 | NA | TGTGCCAGCAGCCAAGATTTGGGCCTAGCAGGGGGCTCCTACAATGAGCAGTTCTTC | CASSQDLGLAGGSYNEQFF
TRBD1 | 17 | TRBJ2-2 | TRBV28 | NA | TGTGCCAGCAGTTTTCCCCTGGGACAGGGGATCACCGGGGAGCTGTTTTTT | CASSFPLGQGITGELFF
NA | 13 | TRBJ2-4 | TRBV5-1 | NA | TGCGCCAGCAGCCCGGCCACCAAAAACATTCAGTACTTC | CASSPATKNIQYF
NA | 15 | TRBJ1-5 | TRBV18 | NA | TGTGCCAGCTCACCACGGTCGGGTGGCAATCAGCCCCAGCATTTT | CASSPRSGGNQPQHF
NA | 13 | TRBJ2-1 | TRBV2 | NA | TGTGCCAGCATGCAGGGGTCCTACAATGAGCAGTTCTTC | CASMQGSYNEQFF
NA | 12 | TRBJ1-1 | TRBV4-3 | NA | TGCGCCAGGACGTTAGTAAACACTGAAGCTTTCTTT | CARTLVNTEAFF
NA | 15 | TRBJ1-2 | TRBV1 | once | TGCACCAGCAGCCCACGCAGGGGGCCGAACTATGGCTACACCTTC | CTSSPRRGPNYGYTF
NA | 14 | TRBJ2-7 | TRBV9 | NA | TGTGCCAGCAGCGTAGGGCCCGGTGGGGGGGAGCAGTACTTC | CASSVGPGGGEQYF
NA | 17 | TRBJ1-6 | TRBV27 | NA | TGTGCCAGCAGTTTGGGGCCCAGGGTCTACCATAATTCACCCCTCCACTTT | CASSLGPRVYHNSPLHF
NA | 14 | TRBJ2-1 | TRBV2 | NA | TGTGCCAGCAGCGTCCGGGGCGCCGGGGTGACCGAGTTCTTC | CASSVRGAGVTEFF
TRBD2 | 13 | TRBJ2-7 | TRBV7-9 | NA | TGTGCCAGCAGCTACGCAGCGGGAGACGAGCAGTACTTC | CASSYAAGDEQYF
TRBD2 | 15 | TRBJ2-5 | TRBV5-4 | once | TGTGCCAGCAGCTGGGATCTAGCGGGCGGAGAGACCCAGTACTTC | CASSWDLAGGETQYF
NA | 14 | TRBJ1-4 | TRBV30 | NA | TGTGCCTGGAGTGTCGGGGCAGGGGTGGAAAAACTGTTTTTT | CAWSVGAGVEKLFF
NA | 15 | TRBJ2-7 | TRBV7-6 | NA | TGTGCCAGCAGCCCCCGGGTCTCAAACTCCTACGAGCAGTACTTC | CASSPRVSNSYEQYF
TRBD1 | 18 | TRBJ2-5 | TRBV18 | NA | TGTGCCAGCTCACCACCGTGGGGAGACAGGGCGCCCAATAGAGCCCAGTACTTC | CASSPPWGDRAPNRAQYF
TRBD1 | 12 | TRBJ2-7 | TRBV6-1 | NA | TGTGCCAGCACCCGACAGGGGGGCGAGCAGTACTTC | CASTRQGGEQYF
TRBD1 | 14 | TRBJ1-2 | TRBV6-6 | NA | TGTGCCAGCAGTCCCCAAGGACAGGGGGGTGGCTACACCTTC | CASSPQGQGGGYTF
NA | 9 | TRBJ2-7 | TRBV6-6 | few | TGTGCCAGCGGGTACGAGCAGTACTTC | CASGYEQYF
NA | 13 | TRBJ2-7 | TRBV7-3 | NA | TGTGCCAGCAGCTCACAGCAGGGAGGCGAGCAGTACTTC | CASSSQQGGEQYF
NA | 11 | TRBJ2-3 | TRBV29-1 | NA | TGCAGCGGGGGGCCCCCAGATACGCAGTATTTT | CSGGPPDTQYF
NA | 14 | TRBJ2-7 | TRBV7-9 | NA | TGTGCCAGCAGCACAAGGACGAACACCTACGAGCAGTACTTC | CASSTRTNTYEQYF
NA | 13 | TRBJ2-5 | TRBV7-2 | NA | TGTGCCAGCAGCGGCGGGACACAAGAGACCCAGTACTTC | CASSGGTQETQYF
TRBD1 | 15 | TRBJ1-2 | TRBV7-2 | NA | TGTGCCAGCAGCCCCACAGGGGGCGCGAGCTATGGCTACACCTTC | CASSPTGGASYGYTF